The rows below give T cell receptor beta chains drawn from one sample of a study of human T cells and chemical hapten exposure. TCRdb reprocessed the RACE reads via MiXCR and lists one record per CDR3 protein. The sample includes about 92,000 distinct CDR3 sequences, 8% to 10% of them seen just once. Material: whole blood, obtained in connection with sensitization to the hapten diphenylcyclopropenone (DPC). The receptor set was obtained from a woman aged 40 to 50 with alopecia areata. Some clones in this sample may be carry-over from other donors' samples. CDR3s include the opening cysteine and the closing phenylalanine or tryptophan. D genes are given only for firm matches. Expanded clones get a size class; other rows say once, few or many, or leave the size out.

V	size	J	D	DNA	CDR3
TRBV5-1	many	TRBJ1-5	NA	TGCGCCAGCAGCTGGGGGGAATTGGGGAGCAATCAGCCCCAGCATTTT	CASSWGELGSNQPQHF
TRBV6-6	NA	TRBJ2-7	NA	TGTGCCAGCAGTCAGCCGGGGGAGCAGTACTTC	CASSQPGEQYF
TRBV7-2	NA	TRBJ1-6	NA	TGTGCCAGCAGCTTGGCTCCGGGAGGTAATTCACCCCTCCACTTT	CASSLAPGGNSPLHF
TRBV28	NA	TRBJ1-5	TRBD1	TGTGCCAGCACCCTTTCCGGGACAGGGTCTTTAAATCAGCCCCAGCATTTT	CASTLSGTGSLNQPQHF
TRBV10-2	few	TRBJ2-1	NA	TGCGCCAGCAGTGGTACCAACAGCGTCAATGAGCAGTTCTTC	CASSGTNSVNEQFF
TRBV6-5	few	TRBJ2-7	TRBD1	TGTGCCAGCAGTTACTCGGGGACAGGGGCCCCATACGAGCAGTACTTC	CASSYSGTGAPYEQYF
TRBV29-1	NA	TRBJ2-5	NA	TGCAGCGTTGAAGATCGTGGTTTAAAGGGTGAAGAGACCCAGTACTTC	CSVEDRGLKGEETQYF
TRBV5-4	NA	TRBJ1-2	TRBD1	TGTGCCAGCAGCCCCCGGGACAGTAACGGCTACACCTTC	CASSPRDSNGYTF
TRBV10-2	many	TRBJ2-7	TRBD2	TGCGCCAGCAGGGGGCTAGCGGGTGTATCCTACGAGCAGTACTTC	CASRGLAGVSYEQYF
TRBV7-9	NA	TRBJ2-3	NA	TGTGCCAGCAGCTTATCGATGGCAGGGACAGATACGCAGTATTTT	CASSLSMAGTDTQYF
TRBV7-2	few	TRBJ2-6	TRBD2	TGTGCCAGCAGTCTAGCGGGGGGACGCTCTGGGGCCAACGTCCTGACTTTC	CASSLAGGRSGANVLTF
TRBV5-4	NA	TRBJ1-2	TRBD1	TGTGCCAGCAGCTTGGGTTTAGGGGGCGCGGGCTATGGCTACACCTTC	CASSLGLGGAGYGYTF
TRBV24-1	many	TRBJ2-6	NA	TGTGCCACCAGCCGTACAGGGTCTGGGGCCAACGTCCTGACTTTC	CATSRTGSGANVLTF
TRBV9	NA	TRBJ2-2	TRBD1	TGTGCCAGCAGCGCCAGGGACAGGGGGCCTGACACCGGGGAGCTGTTTTTT	CASSARDRGPDTGELFF
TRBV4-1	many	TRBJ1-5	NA	TGCGCCAGCAGCCTATTTGGAGCTTATAGCAATCAGCCCCAGCATTTT	CASSLFGAYSNQPQHF
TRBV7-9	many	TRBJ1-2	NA	TGTGCCAGCACCTTAGGAGGGGCTACCTATGGCTACACCTTC	CASTLGGATYGYTF
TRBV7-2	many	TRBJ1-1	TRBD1	TGTGCCAGCAGCCCAGACAGGGGTCCTGGTGTTTTGGCTTTCTTT	CASSPDRGPGVLAFF
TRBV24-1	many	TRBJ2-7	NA	TGTGCCACCAGTGACCCAGGACTCTACGAGCAGTACTTC	CATSDPGLYEQYF
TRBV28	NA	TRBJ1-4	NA	TGTGCCAGCAGTCACCAACTTGCAACTAATGAAAAACTGTTTTTT	CASSHQLATNEKLFF
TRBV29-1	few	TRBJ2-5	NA	TGCAGCGTTGTCCCAGGTGGAGAGACCCAGTACTTC	CSVVPGGETQYF
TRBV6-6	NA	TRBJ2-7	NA	TGTGCCAGCAGTTACGAGGGATCCACTCCCTACGAGCAGTACTTC	CASSYEGSTPYEQYF
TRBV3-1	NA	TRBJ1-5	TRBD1	TGTGCCAGCAGCCGGGGTACAGGGGGGACTTGCAATCAGCCCCAGCATTTT	CASSRGTGGTCNQPQHF
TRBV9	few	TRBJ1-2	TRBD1	TGTGCCAGCAGCGTAGACAGGGGAATCGATGGCTACACCTTC	CASSVDRGIDGYTF
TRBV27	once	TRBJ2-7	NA	TGTGCCAGCAGACCGCGGGATTCCTACGAGCAGTACTTC	CASRPRDSYEQYF
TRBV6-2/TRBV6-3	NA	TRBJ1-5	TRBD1	TGTGCCAGCAGCCGCGCCCTACAGGGGAAAGGCCAGCCCCAGCATTTT	CASSRALQGKGQPQHF
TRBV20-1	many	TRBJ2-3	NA	TGCAGTGTTCGCCCTTCATTAGCGCCTAGCACAGATACGCAGTATTTT	CSVRPSLAPSTDTQYF
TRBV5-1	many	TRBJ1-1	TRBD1	TGCGCCAGCAGCCCCCCGCCGGGACAGGGGGCGAACACTGAAGCTTTCTTT	CASSPPPGQGANTEAFF
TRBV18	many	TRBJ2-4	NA	TGTGCCAGCTCACCTACCTGGGGGAAAAACATTCAGTACTTC	CASSPTWGKNIQYF
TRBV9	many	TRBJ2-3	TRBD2	TGTGCCAGCAGCGGTAGCGGGGTGGGCGCAGATACGCAGTATTTT	CASSGSGVGADTQYF
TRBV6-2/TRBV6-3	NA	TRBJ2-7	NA	TGTGCCAGCAAATCTCTCCACGAGCAGTACTTC	CASKSLHEQYF
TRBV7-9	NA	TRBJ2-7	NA	TGTGCCAGCAGTCAGACAGGCGACTACGAGCAGTACTTC	CASSQTGDYEQYF
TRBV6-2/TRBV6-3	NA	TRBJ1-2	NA	TGTGCCAGCAGTTACTCCTTGGGAGAGGGTCCCTATGGCTACACCTTC	CASSYSLGEGPYGYTF
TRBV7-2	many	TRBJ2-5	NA	TGTGCCAGCAGCTTATCCCTGATAGAGACCCAGTACTTC	CASSLSLIETQYF
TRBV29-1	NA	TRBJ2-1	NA	TGCAGCGGGGAGGATGGGGGGCCCAGCTACAATGAGCAGTTCTTC	CSGEDGGPSYNEQFF
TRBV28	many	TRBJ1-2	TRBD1	TGTGCCAGCAGTTCGGGACAGGGAGGTGAGGGCACCTTC	CASSSGQGGEGTF
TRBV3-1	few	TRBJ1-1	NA	TGTGCCAGCAGCCAAGTGGGCGCCACTGAAGCTTTCTTT	CASSQVGATEAFF
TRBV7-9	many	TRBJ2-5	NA	TGTGCCAGCAGCTCCCAAGAGACCCAGTACTTC	CASSSQETQYF
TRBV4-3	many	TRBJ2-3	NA	TGCGCCAGCAGCGAAGGAAAAACAGGAAGACAAGACACAGATACGCAGTATTTT	CASSEGKTGRQDTDTQYF
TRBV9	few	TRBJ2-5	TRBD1	TGTGCCAGCAGCGTTCTATCAACAGGGGGGGAGACCCAGTACTTC	CASSVLSTGGETQYF
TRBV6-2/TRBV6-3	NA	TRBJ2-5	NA	TGTGCCGCAAAAGGGGGTCCAGAGACCCAGTACTTC	CAAKGGPETQYF
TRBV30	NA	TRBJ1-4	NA	TGTGCCTGGAAGCCTAATGAAAAACTGTTTTTT	CAWKPNEKLFF
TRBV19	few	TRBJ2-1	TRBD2	TGTGCCAGTAGTCTGGCAGCGGGGGGCTACAATGAGCAGTTCTTC	CASSLAAGGYNEQFF
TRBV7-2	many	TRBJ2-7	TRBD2	TGTGCCAGCAGCAGACGATCTAGCGGGGGGATCGAAACCCGCTACGAGCAGTACTTC	CASSRRSSGGIETRYEQYF
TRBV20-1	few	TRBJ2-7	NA	TGCAGTGCTAGAGATCTCGCGGGGGCCTCCTACGAGCAGTACTTC	CSARDLAGASYEQYF